Presented here are 3 T cell receptor beta chains from one specimen sequenced in a study of OX40 agonist ivuxolimab in advanced cancers. To prepare the library, the immunoSEQ multiplex PCR assay was applied. The table comes from immuneACCESS by way of TCRdb, which keeps in-frame sequences with V and J called. Part of the clones is missing from these tables; in studies checked, under half for an unresolved V gene and the rest for unknown reasons. In all, the sample holds 70,000 or so clones, and about nine tenths of those were seen once. The top ten hold 1.3% of the sample. Here the sequenced sample was CD4+ or CD8+ T cells sorted from blood, taken in a trial of the OX40 agonist ivuxolimab. Every receptor here comes from an adult with an advanced solid tumor such as melanoma, head and neck, liver or kidney cancer.

The V gene is TRBV7-8, the J gene TRBJ1-5; weak D call: TRBD1 (6 bases). Trimming cost V 3 bases and J 3 bases, with 9 bases left between them. CDR1 is SGHVS, CDR2 FQNEAQ, per germline. CDR3 length: 14 amino acids. CDR3 in DNA: TGTGCCAGCAGCTTGGGGGGCAACAATCAGCCCCAGCATTTT. Encoded protein: CASSLGGNNQPQHF.

This clone was seen only once. The chain has TRBV30 and TRBJ2-5; D may be TRBD1 (6 bases). V lost 3 bases and J lost 7, with 21 bases in between. Germline-derived CDR1 and CDR2 are GTSNPN and SVGIG (reference sequence). The CDR3 extends over 15 amino acids. The DNA of the CDR3 is TGTGCCTGGAGCCCCGGGACACCTAGCCAGGGGACCCAGTACTTC. Its protein product is CAWSPGTPSQGTQYF.

This clone was seen just once. V is TRBV10-3 and J is TRBJ1-1; a possible D gene is TRBD1 (5 bases). The CDR3 totals 13 residues. Germline CDR1 and CDR2: ENHRY and SYGVKD. V gave up 6 bases and J gave up 6 bases, with 14 bases separating them. The CDR3 DNA reads TGTGCCATCAGGGGCCCGGAAGGGGCTGAAGCTTTCTTT. This codes for CAIRGPEGAEAFF.